This TCR beta chain was recovered during a study of cytomegalovirus exposure and HLA in healthy donors. General observations from the study: Cytomegalovirus association was assigned to over 150 TCR beta chains. A subsequent analysis found that TCR clusters from the first cohort also tended to co-occur in the 90 to 150 validation repertoires, with approximately 95% of cluster scores above 0.

Assay: immunoSEQ multiplex PCR; the TCRdb copy retains only in-frame clones and omits some. The profile shows roughly 150,000 clones, around 90% of them singletons. Trimming pared 9 bases from V and 2 bases from J, leaving 12 bases between. There are 13 residues in the CDR3. About this clone: Antigen specificity is unknown.

Sequenced sample: PBMCs. The sequence derives from a man between 18 and 29 years old in good health and CMV-seropositive. V gene TRBV5-3 combines with J gene TRBJ2-1, with D possibly matching TRBD1 (6 bases). TRBV5-3 is known as an ORF, though its function is uncertain. CDR3: CANSGATYNEQFF. CDR3 DNA: TGTGCCAACTCAGGGGCAACCTACAATGAGCAGTTCTTC.